This T cell receptor beta chain was sequenced in a study of cytomegalovirus exposure and HLA in healthy donors. 13 Jbeta primers and 60 Vbeta primers were used for the PCR. Sequenced by immunoSEQ multiplex PCR; TCRdb stores in-frame clones only, minus some. The table shows 150,000 to 200,000 clones, with over 75% occurring only once. The junction had 7 bases not matched to a gene; V was cut back by 1 base and J by 4 bases. CDR3 length equals 16 residues. Per the germline V gene, CDR1 is SGHRS and CDR2 is YFSETQ. The gene calls are TRBV5-1 and TRBJ1-2; TRBD1 aligns across 10 bases. The sequencing sample was made of PBMCs. The receptor was isolated from a man in his fifties or sixties in good health and CMV-seropositive. The CDR3 loop is CASSLLDRGQIYGYTF. Here the CDR3 DNA reads TGCGCCAGCAGCTTGTTAGACAGGGGGCAAATCTATGGCTACACCTTC.